Below are 13 T cell receptor beta chains sequenced from a single sample in a study of blood T cells in healthy people across ages. It was with a sample-barcoded 5' primer and a J-beta primer mix that a second PCR of about 6 to 11 cycles was run. From the 5' RACE reads, TCRdb called clonotypes with MiXCR, one entry per CDR3 protein. The profile shows approximately 1,700,000 distinct CDR3 sequences, 35% to 50% of them singletons. Sample: blood. The receptors here all came from a human donor in good health.

The chain joins TRBV12-3 or TRBV12-4 to TRBJ1-6; 8 bases match TRBD1. This CDR3 is 15 amino acids long. J gave up 8 bases and V 6 bases, and 9 bases lay outside the gene matches. This CDR3 is CASRSRQGSYSPLHF. The CDR3 region has the DNA TGTGCCAGCAGGTCACGACAGGGGTCGTATTCACCCCTCCACTTT.

The gene calls are TRBV20-1 and TRBJ2-5, with TRBD1 as a possible D gene (6 bases). The better agreement between TRBJ2-1 and the DNA end casts doubt on the J call. This CDR3 is 13 amino acids long. The germline V gene has CDR1 DFQATT and CDR2 SNEGSKA (reference sequence). The CDR3, as DNA: TGCAGTGCCTGGGACAACAACCAAGAGACCCAGTTCTTC. It specifies CSAWDNNQETQFF.

J is TRBJ1-4 and V is TRBV29-1; 11 bases agree with TRBD1. V was pared by 7 bases and J by 8 bases, with 6 bases of the junction left unmatched. In germline, CDR1 is SQVTM, CDR2 ANQGSEA. The CDR3 is made up of 13 amino acids. The CDR3 nucleotides read TGCAGCGCCCGGACAGGGGGCAGAGAAAAACTGTTTTTT. Translated, it gives CSARTGGREKLFF.

Only a few counts were recorded for this clonotype. This chain uses TRBV12-3 or TRBV12-4 with TRBJ1-2; possible D gene TRBD1, 5 bases. V shed 6 bases and J shed 8 bases, with 25 bases lying between them. The CDR3 has 16 residues. The chain's CDR3 is CASSPGTASPEGGYTF. The CDR3 DNA reads TGTGCCAGCAGCCCGGGGACGGCTAGTCCGGAGGGAGGCTACACCTTC.

Comment on this clonotype: One base away lies a much larger clone, so this may be a sequencing read error. The chain has TRBV7-2 and TRBJ2-5; 15 bases agree with TRBD2. V was clipped by 0 bases and J by 11 bases; unmatched bases: 13. This CDR3 is built from 18 residues. Germline-derived CDR1 and CDR2 are SGHTA and FQGNSA. The CDR3 DNA reads as TGTGCCAGCAGCTTAGCCGGACTAGCGGGGGGGTTGGCCTACGGGCAGTACTTC. Its translation: CASSLAGLAGGLAYGQYF.

The chain couples TRBV7-6 to TRBJ2-5, with 7 nucleotides matching TRBD1. There are 15 residues in the CDR3. CDR1 SGHVS and CDR2 FNYEAQ come from the germline V gene. V was clipped by 4 bases and J by 2 bases; unmatched bases: 7. CDR3 DNA: TGTGCCAGCAGCTCCAAGGGACAGATACAAGAGACCCAGTACTTC. It specifies CASSSKGQIQETQYF.

This CDR3 is CSVNWGGDEQFF. In DNA form, the CDR3 reads TGCAGTGTTAATTGGGGGGGAGATGAGCAGTTCTTC. The chain carries TRBV20-1 and TRBJ2-1, with 7 nucleotides matching TRBD2. The J segment lost 8 bases and the V segment lost 7 bases, leaving 8 bases of the junction unmatched. This CDR3 region has 12 residues. Germline values: CDR1 DFQATT, CDR2 SNEGSKA (reference sequence).

V gene TRBV7-8 combines with J gene TRBJ2-1; 13 bases map to TRBD2. J was trimmed by 7 bases and V by 5 bases; bases with no gene match: 8. Germline CDR1 and CDR2: SGHVS and FQNEAQ. The CDR3 covers 16 residues. The CDR3 loop reads CASSLWTSGGSNEQFF. In nucleotides, the CDR3 is TGTGCCAGCAGCCTTTGGACTAGCGGGGGTTCGAATGAGCAGTTCTTC.

The V call is TRBV20-1, the J call TRBJ1-5, with D perhaps TRBD1 (5 bases). V lost 4 bases and J 3 bases, leaving 10 bases between the germline ends. Per the germline V gene, CDR1 is DFQATT and CDR2 is SNEGSKA (reference sequence). The CDR3 extends over 13 amino acids. DNA of the CDR3: TGCAGTGCTAAACAGGTTCCCAATCAGCCCCAGCATTTT. It encodes CSAKQVPNQPQHF.

This clonotype turned up a few times. The chain recombines TRBV4-2 with TRBJ2-1, with 10 nucleotides matching TRBD1. There are 16 residues in the CDR3. With V trimmed by 0 bases and J by 9 bases, 8 bases remained unmatched. CDR1 and CDR2 (germline): LGHNA, YNFKEQ. The CDR3 sequence: CASSQDPGQGWIEQFF. DNA of the CDR3: TGTGCCAGCAGCCAAGATCCGGGACAGGGGTGGATTGAGCAGTTCTTC.

This chain connects TRBV4-2 to TRBJ1-5, with TRBD1 matching over 7 bases. Germline CDR1 reads LGHNA; CDR2 reads YNFKEQ. The length of the CDR3 is 16 residues. Trimming cost V 1 base and J 4 bases; bases outside gene matches: 7. CDR3 nucleotides: TGTGCCAGCAGCCAAGGAGGAACAGGGGCAAATCAGCCCCAGCATTTT. Translated, it gives CASSQGGTGANQPQHF.

The chain recombines TRBV4-3 with TRBJ1-2; no clear D. V lost 3 bases, J lost 7 bases, and 18 bases lay in between. CDR1 and CDR2 from the germline V gene are LGHNA and YSLEER. The CDR3 is made up of 15 amino acids. CDR3 residues: CASSQEGSLGSGYTF. CDR3 in DNA: TGCGCCAGCAGCCAGGAGGGTAGCTTGGGTTCTGGCTACACCTTC.

The chain uses TRBV20-1 and TRBJ2-3, with a possible D match to TRBD1 (6 bases). CDR1 and CDR2 (germline): DFQATT, SNEGSKA (reference sequence). V was pared by 2 bases and J by 3 bases, with 15 bases between. The CDR3 covers 15 residues. The DNA for the CDR3 is TGCAGTGCTAGACTACCGAGACAGGCTACAGATACGCAGTATTTT. Translating gives CSARLPRQATDTQYF.